The 15 T cell receptor beta chains below all came from one sample that was sequenced in a study of vaccination effects on CD4 cells after COVID-19. Their specific antigens are unknown. Under the ViraFEST assay, PBMC were stimulated with viral peptide pools so that antigen-specific CD4+ T cells expanded. Sequencing was performed afterwards. Cells that had been cultured for 10 days were the source of isolated CD4+ T cells. Two doses of either BNT162b2 or mRNA-1273 were given to each participant. Only in-frame clones appear in the TCRdb table, and some are missing; sequencing was by immunoSEQ multiplex PCR. The sample shows tens of thousands of clones, approximately 71% of them seen only once. Here the sequenced sample was CD4+ T cells from PBMCs cultured with HCoV-NL63 spike peptides, taken after COVID-19 vaccination. The receptors here all came from a human donor who received a COVID-19 vaccine.

V gene TRBV11-3 combines with J gene TRBJ2-4; TRBD1 agrees at 9 bases. With 5 bases clipped from V and 2 bases from J, the junction kept 4 bases outside the gene matches. The CDR3 length is 15 residues. The germline CDR1 and CDR2 sequences are SGHNT and YENEEA. The CDR3, as DNA: TGTGCCAGCAGCCCAGGGACAGGGCCCAAAAACATTCAGTACTTC. Its translation is CASSPGTGPKNIQYF.

The J gene is TRBJ2-1, the V gene TRBV9; 12 bases are a match to TRBD2. The CDR3 has 16 amino acids. Per germline, CDR1 SGDLS and CDR2 YYNGEE. V lost 3 bases, J lost 6 bases, and 7 bases stayed unmatched. The CDR3 reads CASSAGLAGRVNEQFF. CDR3 nucleotide sequence: TGTGCCAGCAGCGCCGGACTAGCGGGGAGGGTCAATGAGCAGTTCTTC.

There are a few counts of this clone. The chain links TRBV5-1 to TRBJ2-3; 8 bases are shared with TRBD2. Germline CDR1 and CDR2: SGHRS and YFSETQ. V dropped 0 bases and J dropped 5; count of bases not matched to a gene: 8. This CDR3 is built from 16 residues. The CDR3 DNA sequence: TGCGCCAGCAGCTTGGAACTAGCGGCGGGAGGAGATACGCAGTATTTT. Protein product: CASSLELAAGGDTQYF. Filled out from reference TRBV5-1 and TRBJ2-3, the complete variable domain reads KAGVTQTPRYLIKTRGQQVTLSCSPISGHRSVSWYQQTPGQGLQFLFEYFSETQRNKGNFPGRFSGRQFSNSRSEMNVSTLELGDSALYLCASSLELAAGGDTQYFGPGTRLTVL.

There are a few counts of this clone. The chain links TRBV5-1 to TRBJ2-7, with TRBD1 identical over 8 bases. The germline gives CDR1 SGHRS, CDR2 YFSETQ. V was clipped by 4 bases and J by 4 bases; unmatched bases: 7. The CDR3 is made up of 14 amino acids. The CDR3 region is CASSTDREKYEQYF. CDR3 coding DNA: TGCGCCAGCAGCACGGACAGGGAGAAGTACGAGCAGTACTTC. The variable domain in full, completed from reference TRBV5-1 and TRBJ2-7, reads KAGVTQTPRYLIKTRGQQVTLSCSPISGHRSVSWYQQTPGQGLQFLFEYFSETQRNKGNFPGRFSGRQFSNSRSEMNVSTLELGDSALYLCASSTDREKYEQYFGPGTRLTVT.

This clone occurred a few times. The chain employs TRBV4-1 and TRBJ2-7; 9 nucleotides line up with TRBD1. Germline values: CDR1 MGHRA, CDR2 YSYEKL. Trimming took 0 bases from V and 9 from J; bases not matched to a gene: 9. The CDR3 is 15 amino acids. The CDR3 DNA sequence: TGCGCCAGCAGCCAAGAACAGGGGGCAATTGTTGGGCAGTACTTC. Protein sequence: CASSQEQGAIVGQYF.

This clone appeared a few times. The chain uses TRBV27 and TRBJ1-6; D remains unclear. CDR1 MNHEY and CDR2 SMNVEV come from the germline V gene (reference sequence). CDR3 length: 12 residues. V lost 5 bases to trimming and J lost 9 bases, with 8 bases between them. CDR3 DNA sequence: TGTGCCAGCAGTCAGAGGAGTTCACCCCTCCACTTT. Its translation: CASSQRSSPLHF.

This clone was counted once. The chain combines TRBV5-1 with TRBJ2-7; 8 nucleotides line up with TRBD1. Per germline, CDR1 SGHRS and CDR2 YFSETQ. This CDR3 has 15 amino acids. The ends lost 4 bases at V and 2 bases at J; junction bases unmatched: 8. CDR3 sequence reads: CASSPPGQEPYEQYF. CDR3 nucleotide sequence: TGCGCCAGCAGCCCACCGGGACAGGAACCCTACGAGCAGTACTTC.

CDR3 DNA sequence: TGTGCCAGTAGTATGAGAGGGACAGCGCTCTCTGGAAACACCATATATTTT. Protein product: CASSMRGTALSGNTIYF. The chain couples TRBV19 to TRBJ1-3, with 7 bases aligning to TRBD1. The trim removed 3 bases at V and 0 bases at J, leaving 8 bases unmatched. Per germline, CDR1 LNHDA and CDR2 SQIVND (reference sequence). This CDR3 region has 17 residues.

This clone was counted only a few times. The V gene is TRBV3-1 (or the pseudogene TRBV3-2), the J gene TRBJ1-2; D is unclear. Per the germline V gene, CDR1 is LGHDT and CDR2 is YNNKEL (reference sequence). Trimming took 0 bases from V and 3 from J, leaving 8 bases between them. This CDR3 has 14 amino acids. The CDR3 is CASSQDRADYGYTF. The CDR3 DNA reads as TGTGCCAGCAGCCAAGATCGGGCGGACTATGGCTACACCTTC.

The chain recombines TRBV3-1 (or the pseudogene TRBV3-2) with TRBJ2-6; D assignment may be TRBD1 or TRBD2 (6 bases each). The CDR3 totals 18 residues. With 3 bases removed from V and 1 base from J, the gap between germline ends came to 16 bases. Germline V lookup: CDR1 LGHDT, CDR2 YNNKEL (reference sequence). CDR3 DNA: TGTGCCAGCAGCCAGGGGGCGGGGCGTTGGTCTGGGGCCAACGTCCTGACTTTC. The encoded protein is CASSQGAGRWSGANVLTF.

The chain links TRBV11-3 to TRBJ2-2; 13 positions agree with TRBD2. The CDR3 covers 17 residues. CDR1 and CDR2 (germline): SGHNT, YENEEA. With V trimmed by 1 base and J by 2 bases, 1 base remained unmatched. The DNA for the CDR3 is TGTGCCAGCAGCTTAGGACTAGCGGGAGGAAACACCGGGGAGCTGTTTTTT. Its translation is CASSLGLAGGNTGELFF.

In its sample, this clone was seen a few times. V and J are TRBV3-1 (or the pseudogene TRBV3-2) and TRBJ1-2, with 7 positions matching TRBD1. Germline V gene lookup returns CDR1 LGHDT and CDR2 YNNKEL (reference sequence). CDR3 size: 12 residues. V lost 3 bases, J lost 7 bases, and 2 bases stayed unmatched. CDR3 amino acids: CASSHHRGGYTF. The CDR3 bases are TGTGCCAGCAGCCATCACAGGGGTGGCTACACCTTC.

This clone has just one count. The chain joins TRBV4-1 to TRBJ2-7, with D possibly TRBD1 on 6 matching bases. Germline CDR1 reads MGHRA; CDR2 reads YSYEKL. The CDR3 has 16 residues. The ends were cut back, 1 base at V and 2 bases at J, with 15 bases in the middle. The DNA of the CDR3 is TGCGCCAGCAGCCAAGGACGCCGGGACACCACCTACGAGCAGTACTTC. Amino acids: CASSQGRRDTTYEQYF.

V gene TRBV3-1 (or the pseudogene TRBV3-2) combines with J gene TRBJ2-3; D perhaps matches TRBD1 (6 bases). Germline lookup yields CDR1 LGHDT and CDR2 YNNKEL (reference sequence). The CDR3 spans 15 residues. Trimming took off 5 bases at V and 2 bases at J, with 14 bases between the two ends. The CDR3 reads CASSSNGQYTDTQYF. The CDR3 DNA reads TGTGCCAGCAGCTCAAACGGACAGTACACAGATACGCAGTATTTT.

The chain carries TRBV7-9 and TRBJ1-2; weak D call: TRBD1 (5 bases). The CDR3 contains 14 residues. Germline V gives CDR1 SEHNR, CDR2 FQNEAQ (reference sequence). With 1 base removed from V and 6 bases from J, the gap between germline ends came to 12 bases. The CDR3 reads CASSLGSEGHGYTF. DNA for the CDR3: TGTGCCAGCAGCTTAGGGTCCGAGGGACATGGCTACACCTTC. Using reference TRBV7-9 and TRBJ1-2 for the parts outside the CDR3, the full variable domain is DTGVSQNPRHKITKRGQNVTFRCDPISEHNRLYWYRQTLGQGPEFLTYFQNEAQLEKSRLLSDRFSAERPKGSFSTLEIQRTEQGDSAMYLCASSLGSEGHGYTFGSGTRLTVV.